Listed below are T cell receptor beta chains from one sample, sequenced in a study of blood T cell repertoires in COVID-19. The data were produced by immunoSEQ multiplex PCR, yet TCRdb's version contains in-frame clones alone and is incomplete. The sample holds over 150,000 clones, approximately 79% seen once. The material sequenced was peripheral blood. The receptor set was obtained from a woman between 70 and 85 years old with acute or convalescent COVID-19. Both conserved end residues are part of each CDR3. D genes are given only for firm matches.

v_gene: TRBV6-1
j_gene: TRBJ2-7
d_gene: NA
CDR3aa: CASSENNYEQYF

v_gene: TRBV6-4
j_gene: TRBJ2-5
d_gene: NA
CDR3aa: CASSDQPYGTQYF

v_gene: TRBV28
j_gene: TRBJ1-5
d_gene: NA
CDR3aa: CASSLGDIWRNQPQHF

v_gene: TRBV6-2/TRBV6-3
j_gene: TRBJ1-5
d_gene: NA
CDR3aa: CASSFRGYSNQPQHF

v_gene: TRBV27
j_gene: TRBJ1-2
d_gene: NA
CDR3aa: CASSQRQGWRSGGYTF

v_gene: TRBV13
j_gene: TRBJ2-3
d_gene: TRBD2
CDR3aa: CASSSLAGRLTDTQYF

v_gene: TRBV30
j_gene: TRBJ1-3
d_gene: NA
CDR3aa: CAWRTGAFSGNTIYF

v_gene: TRBV5-1
j_gene: TRBJ1-5
d_gene: NA
CDR3aa: CASSLEPGATQPQHF

v_gene: TRBV19
j_gene: TRBJ2-3
d_gene: TRBD2
CDR3aa: CASSPSGSRADTQYF

v_gene: TRBV5-1
j_gene: TRBJ2-2
d_gene: NA
CDR3aa: CASSLAPQGLGTGELFF

v_gene: TRBV5-4
j_gene: TRBJ2-1
d_gene: NA
CDR3aa: CASSLAVGVGDEQFF

v_gene: TRBV10-2
j_gene: TRBJ1-3
d_gene: NA
CDR3aa: CASLGSPGNTIYF

v_gene: TRBV24-1
j_gene: TRBJ2-3
d_gene: TRBD2
CDR3aa: CATSDVVGGSTDTQYF

v_gene: TRBV11-2
j_gene: TRBJ1-6
d_gene: TRBD1
CDR3aa: CASSLEGDSTVSPLHF

v_gene: TRBV29-1
j_gene: TRBJ1-1
d_gene: NA
CDR3aa: CSVEVLAQGPPNTEAFF

v_gene: TRBV6-5
j_gene: TRBJ2-3
d_gene: NA
CDR3aa: CASSHRDTTDTQYF

v_gene: TRBV6-5
j_gene: TRBJ1-2
d_gene: NA
CDR3aa: CASTPSILIYGYTF

v_gene: TRBV2
j_gene: TRBJ1-4
d_gene: TRBD1
CDR3aa: CASGKTGNSEKLFF

v_gene: TRBV4-1
j_gene: TRBJ2-1
d_gene: NA
CDR3aa: CASSPLRGEYPYNEQFF

v_gene: TRBV7-2
j_gene: TRBJ2-5
d_gene: NA
CDR3aa: CASSLAMGSSSETQYF

v_gene: TRBV10-3
j_gene: TRBJ1-2
d_gene: NA
CDR3aa: CAISEEVIYGYTF

v_gene: TRBV11-2
j_gene: TRBJ2-2
d_gene: TRBD2
CDR3aa: CASSLDPGLAGMIPGELFF

v_gene: TRBV4-1
j_gene: TRBJ2-7
d_gene: TRBD1
CDR3aa: CASSHTRDRGSSYEQYF

v_gene: TRBV4-1
j_gene: TRBJ2-5
d_gene: NA
CDR3aa: CASSHTGVQETQYF

v_gene: TRBV10-3
j_gene: TRBJ1-6
d_gene: NA
CDR3aa: CATGGGVNSPLHF

v_gene: TRBV24-1
j_gene: TRBJ1-6
d_gene: TRBD1
CDR3aa: CATLLRDRDSPLHF

v_gene: TRBV9
j_gene: TRBJ2-2
d_gene: TRBD2
CDR3aa: CASSVASGRSTGELFF

v_gene: TRBV30
j_gene: TRBJ1-5
d_gene: NA
CDR3aa: CAWGPDWPQHF

v_gene: TRBV18
j_gene: TRBJ2-6
d_gene: NA
CDR3aa: CASSPVEVGTLSSGANVLTF

v_gene: TRBV5-4
j_gene: TRBJ2-1
d_gene: NA
CDR3aa: CASSLAGVVEQFF

v_gene: TRBV19
j_gene: TRBJ2-3
d_gene: NA
CDR3aa: CASSQTRTDTQYF

v_gene: TRBV24-1
j_gene: TRBJ1-2
d_gene: TRBD1
CDR3aa: CATSLRGQFVDRRGYTF

v_gene: TRBV25-1
j_gene: TRBJ2-5
d_gene: NA
CDR3aa: CASSEASGRTQYF

v_gene: TRBV5-1
j_gene: TRBJ1-4
d_gene: NA
CDR3aa: CASSAGGLREKLFF

v_gene: TRBV14
j_gene: TRBJ2-2
d_gene: TRBD2
CDR3aa: CASSPLAGVNTGELFF

v_gene: TRBV5-8
j_gene: TRBJ2-3
d_gene: TRBD2
CDR3aa: CASTFFGTSPSTDTQYF

v_gene: TRBV19
j_gene: TRBJ2-1
d_gene: NA
CDR3aa: CASSSQAGPSYNEQFF

v_gene: TRBV19
j_gene: TRBJ2-7
d_gene: TRBD2
CDR3aa: CASSLRLAEDRSYEQYF

v_gene: TRBV18
j_gene: TRBJ1-2
d_gene: TRBD1
CDR3aa: CASSPGQGPSRPTNYGYTF

v_gene: TRBV7-3
j_gene: TRBJ2-1
d_gene: TRBD2
CDR3aa: CASSLFGTSVYNEQFF

v_gene: TRBV27
j_gene: TRBJ2-1
d_gene: TRBD2
CDR3aa: CASRRSGGAYNEQFF

v_gene: TRBV6-6
j_gene: TRBJ1-1
d_gene: NA
CDR3aa: CASTIRTEQEQAFF

v_gene: TRBV6-5
j_gene: TRBJ1-1
d_gene: NA
CDR3aa: CASQWQLNTEAFF

v_gene: TRBV21-1
j_gene: TRBJ1-5
d_gene: NA
CDR3aa: CASSKAVRNNQPQHF

v_gene: TRBV5-1
j_gene: TRBJ2-5
d_gene: TRBD2
CDR3aa: CASSLAGDLETQYF